This TCR beta chain was observed in a study of blood T cell repertoires in COVID-19. Study details: COVID-19 samples from acute and convalescent phases originated in the United States, Italy and Spain. T cells, B-cell-depleted T cells, or PBMCs supplied cDNA or gDNA.

This clone was seen only once. Original data processing: Reference gene primer amplification in the assay estimated nucleated cell counts. Only in-frame clones appear in the TCRdb table, and some are missing; sequencing was by immunoSEQ multiplex PCR. V and J calls and clone size are those listed in that table; D and trimming were worked out from the DNA. The data contain about 380,000 clones, around 90% of them seen just once; the ten biggest clones take up about 6.5%. The junction had 7 bases not matched to a gene; V was cut back by 7 bases and J by 3 bases. This CDR3 is built from 14 residues. Germline V CDR1 and CDR2: SNHLY, FYNNEI.

The chain recombines TRBV2 with TRBJ1-1; 8 nucleotides match TRBD1. This TCR was recovered from a man in his late teens or twenties with active or convalescent COVID-19. Sequencing was performed on peripheral blood. The CDR3 DNA reads TGTGCCAGCAACGTACAGGGGGAGGACACTGAAGCTTTCTTT. Translated, it gives CASNVQGEDTEAFF.